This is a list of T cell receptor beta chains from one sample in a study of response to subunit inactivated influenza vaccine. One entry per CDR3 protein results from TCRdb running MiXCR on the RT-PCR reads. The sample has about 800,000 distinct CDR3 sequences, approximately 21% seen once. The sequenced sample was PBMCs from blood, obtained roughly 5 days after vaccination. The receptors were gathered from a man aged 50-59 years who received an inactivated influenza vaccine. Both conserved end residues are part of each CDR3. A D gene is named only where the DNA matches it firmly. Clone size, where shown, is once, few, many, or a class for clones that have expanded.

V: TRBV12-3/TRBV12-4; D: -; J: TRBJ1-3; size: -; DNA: TGTGCCAGCAGTGATGGCCAGTACTCTGGAAACACCATATATTTT; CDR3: CASSDGQYSGNTIYF
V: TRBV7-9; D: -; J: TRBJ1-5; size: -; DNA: TGTGCCAGCAGCTTTGGCCCGGCAGGGCCCACCGGTCAGCCCCAGCATTTT; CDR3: CASSFGPAGPTGQPQHF
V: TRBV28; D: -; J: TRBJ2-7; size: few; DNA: TGTGCCAGCAGTCGGATGGGCGGGACACTGAGCTCCTACGAGCAGTACTTC; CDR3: CASSRMGGTLSSYEQYF
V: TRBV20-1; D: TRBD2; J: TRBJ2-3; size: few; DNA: TGCAGTGCTAGATCCGGACTAGCGGGGTTCACAGATACGCAGTATTTT; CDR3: CSARSGLAGFTDTQYF
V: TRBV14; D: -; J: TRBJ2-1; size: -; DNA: TGTGCCAGCAGCCCCCTGGGGCCCGGCCTGCAGTTCTTC; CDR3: CASSPLGPGLQFF
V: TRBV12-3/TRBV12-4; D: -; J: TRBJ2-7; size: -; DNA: TGTGCCAGCAGTTTAAGGGGCAGATCCTACGAGCAGTACTTC; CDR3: CASSLRGRSYEQYF
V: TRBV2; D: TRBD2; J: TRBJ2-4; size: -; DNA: TGTGCCAGCACCCGAACGAGGGAGGGTCTGGGAGCCAAAAACATTCAGTACTTC; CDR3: CASTRTREGLGAKNIQYF
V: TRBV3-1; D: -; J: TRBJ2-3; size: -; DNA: TGTGCCAGCAGCCAAGATCCCCCGGGACTAGATACGCAGTATTTT; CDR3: CASSQDPPGLDTQYF
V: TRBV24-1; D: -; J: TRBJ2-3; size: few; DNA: TGTGCCACCAGTGACGAGCGCACAGATACGCAGTATTTT; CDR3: CATSDERTDTQYF
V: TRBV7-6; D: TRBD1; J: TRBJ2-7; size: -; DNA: TGTGCCAGCAGCTCGGGACAGGGGCGGGCAGGCGAGCAGTACTTC; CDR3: CASSSGQGRAGEQYF
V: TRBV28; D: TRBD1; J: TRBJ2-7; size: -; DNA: TGTGCCAGCAGACGAGGGACAGCTTCCTCCTACGAGCAGTACTTC; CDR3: CASRRGTASSYEQYF
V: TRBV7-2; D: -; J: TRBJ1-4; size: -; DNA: TGTGCCAGCAGCAAGCTGGGGACGGCAACTAATGAAAAACTGTTTTTT; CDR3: CASSKLGTATNEKLFF
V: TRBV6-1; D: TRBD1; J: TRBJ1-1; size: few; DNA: TGTGCCAGCACCCTAGGACAGGGTGGGGGTACTGAAGCTTTCTTT; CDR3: CASTLGQGGGTEAFF
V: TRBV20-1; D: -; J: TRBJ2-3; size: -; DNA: TGCAGTGCTAGAATCACAACAGGGAATACGCAGTATTTT; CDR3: CSARITTGNTQYF
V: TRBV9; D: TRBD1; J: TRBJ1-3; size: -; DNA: TGTGCCAGCAGCGTTTCGGACAGGCGGTACTCTGGAAACACCATATATTTT; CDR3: CASSVSDRRYSGNTIYF
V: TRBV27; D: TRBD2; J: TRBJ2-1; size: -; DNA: TGTGCCAGCAGTTTATTGACTAGCGGGGGATCTCACAATGAGCAGTTCTTC; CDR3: CASSLLTSGGSHNEQFF
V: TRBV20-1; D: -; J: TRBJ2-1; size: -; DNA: TGCAGTGCTAGAGTGGGGGGGGCTGAGCAGTTCTTC; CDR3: CSARVGGAEQFF
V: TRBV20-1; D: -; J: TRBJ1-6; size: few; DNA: TGCAGTGCTAGGGGGGACGGAAATTCACCCCTCCACTTT; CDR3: CSARGDGNSPLHF
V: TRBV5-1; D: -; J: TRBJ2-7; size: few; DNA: TGCGCCAGCAGTTCGCCCTCGTGGGAGTACTCCTACGAGCAGTACTTC; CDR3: CASSSPSWEYSYEQYF
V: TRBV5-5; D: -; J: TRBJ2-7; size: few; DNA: TGTGCCAGCAGCTTGGAGGGACGGTACATAATGCAGCAGTACTTC; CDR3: CASSLEGRYIMQQYF
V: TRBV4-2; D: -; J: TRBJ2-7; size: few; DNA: TGTGCCAGCAGCCAACTAGGGAGCTCCTACGAGCAGTACTTC; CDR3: CASSQLGSSYEQYF
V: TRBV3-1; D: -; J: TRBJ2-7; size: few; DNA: TGTGCCAGCAGCCAGTGGCCTATTAAATCCTACGAGCAGTACTTC; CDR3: CASSQWPIKSYEQYF
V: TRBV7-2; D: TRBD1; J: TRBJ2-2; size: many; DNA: TGTGCCAGCAGAGTAAACCCGGGACAGGGTCGAACCGGGGAGCTGTTTTTT; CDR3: CASRVNPGQGRTGELFF
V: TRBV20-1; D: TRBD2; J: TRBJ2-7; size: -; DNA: TGCAGTGCTACCATCTCTAGCGGGAGGTTTCTCTACGAGCAGTACTTC; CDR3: CSATISSGRFLYEQYF
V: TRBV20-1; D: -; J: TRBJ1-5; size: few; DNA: TGCAGTGCTAGAGTGACAGCTAGCAATCAGCCCCAGCATTTT; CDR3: CSARVTASNQPQHF
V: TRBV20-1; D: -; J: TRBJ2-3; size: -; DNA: TGCAGTGCTAGAGATTGGGCCCAGGGTCCAGATACGCAGTATTTT; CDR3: CSARDWAQGPDTQYF
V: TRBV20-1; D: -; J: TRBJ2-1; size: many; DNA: TGCAGTGCTAGAGTTCAAAGCGGGCCACCAGGGACCTACAATGAGCAGTTCTTC; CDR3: CSARVQSGPPGTYNEQFF
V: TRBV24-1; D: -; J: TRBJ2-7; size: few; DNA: TGTGCCACCAGTGTTCTAGCAAGCCCTTTCTACGAGCAGTACTTC; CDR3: CATSVLASPFYEQYF
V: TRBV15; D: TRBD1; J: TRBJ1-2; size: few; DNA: TGTGCCACCAGCAGAGGTACAGGGGACTATGGCTACACCTTC; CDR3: CATSRGTGDYGYTF
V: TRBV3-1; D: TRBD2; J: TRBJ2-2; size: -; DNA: TGTGCCAGCATAGGACTAGCGGGGGGGCAGCTGTTTTTT; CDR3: CASIGLAGGQLFF
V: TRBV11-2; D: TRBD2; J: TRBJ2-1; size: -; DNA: TGTGCCAGCAGCTTACGTACTAGCGGGAGGACCGGGGGGAATGAGCAGTTCTTC; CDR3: CASSLRTSGRTGGNEQFF
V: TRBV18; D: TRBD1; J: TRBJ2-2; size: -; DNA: TGTGCCAGCTCACCATGGACAGGCGACACCGGGGAGCTGTTTTTT; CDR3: CASSPWTGDTGELFF
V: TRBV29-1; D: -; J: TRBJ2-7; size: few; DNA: TGCAGCGCCAACCACCCGGACCGGCCCTACGAGCAGTACTTC; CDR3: CSANHPDRPYEQYF
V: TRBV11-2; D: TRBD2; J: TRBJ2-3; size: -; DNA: TGTGCCAGCAGCCGGACTAGCGGGGGTTACCTTAGCACAGATACGCAGTATTTT; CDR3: CASSRTSGGYLSTDTQYF
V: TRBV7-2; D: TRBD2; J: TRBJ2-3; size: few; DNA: TGTGCCAGCAGCTTGGGGACTAGCGGGAACACAGATACGCAGTATTTT; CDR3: CASSLGTSGNTDTQYF
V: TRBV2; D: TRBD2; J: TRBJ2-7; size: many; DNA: TGTGCCAGCAGTCGATTACTAGCGGGAGCCTACGAGCAGTACTTC; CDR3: CASSRLLAGAYEQYF
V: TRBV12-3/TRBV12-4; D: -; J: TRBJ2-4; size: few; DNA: TGTGCCAGCAAGAGCGCCGGTAACATTCAGTACTTC; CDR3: CASKSAGNIQYF
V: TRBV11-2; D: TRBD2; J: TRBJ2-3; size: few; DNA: TGTGCCAGCAGCGAAACTAGCGGGGGGGCAATAGATACGCAGTATTTT; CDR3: CASSETSGGAIDTQYF
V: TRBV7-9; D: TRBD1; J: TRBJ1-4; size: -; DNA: TGTGCCAGCAGCTTAAACCGCCTGGACAGGGGTGGTGAAAAACTGTTTTTT; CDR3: CASSLNRLDRGGEKLFF
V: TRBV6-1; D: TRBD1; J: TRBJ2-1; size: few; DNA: TGTGCCAGCAGCCAACAGGGGCTGGTCTACAATGAGCAGTTCTTC; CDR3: CASSQQGLVYNEQFF
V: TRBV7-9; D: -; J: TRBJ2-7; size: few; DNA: TGTGCCACGCCTTTCTCCGGACACCGCTCCTACGAGCAGTACTTC; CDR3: CATPFSGHRSYEQYF
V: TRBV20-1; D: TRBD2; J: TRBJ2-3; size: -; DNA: TGCAGTGCTAGAGGAATACTAGCGGGAGGGCCGTACACAGATACGCAGTATTTT; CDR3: CSARGILAGGPYTDTQYF
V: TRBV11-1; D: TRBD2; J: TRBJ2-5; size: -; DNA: TGTGCCAGCAGCGGCAACGCGGGGGACGGGACCCAGTACTTC; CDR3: CASSGNAGDGTQYF
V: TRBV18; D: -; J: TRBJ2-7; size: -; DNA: TGTGCCAGCTCCCCTGATGGGGCCTTAACGGGCGAGCAGTACTTC; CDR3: CASSPDGALTGEQYF
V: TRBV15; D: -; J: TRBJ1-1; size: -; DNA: TGTGCCACCAGCAGAGATTTTTATGAAGCTTTCTTT; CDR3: CATSRDFYEAFF